This T cell receptor (beta chain) was obtained from a study of vaccination effects on CD4 cells after COVID-19. In this sample, this clone is medium-sized. The antigen is undetermined. V lost 3 bases and J lost 7, with 9 bases in between. Germline V gives CDR1 LGHDT, CDR2 YNNKEL (reference sequence). CDR3 length: 12 amino acids. Study-level points and caveats: No early post-infection timepoints were available in the study, which also included few convalescent patients. Pronounced clonal contraction occurred in clones induced by infection and by vaccine late after vaccination.

Before sequencing, viral peptide pools were used by the ViraFEST assay to expand antigen-specific CD4+ T cells. Culture lasted about ten days before CD4+ T cell isolation. Vaccine recipients lacked prior SARS-CoV-2 infection and had negative nucleocapsid antibodies. IL-2 at about 10 IU/ml and peptides at 8 to 10 ug/ml were added to cultured PBMC, approximately 2.2 million per well. Days 3 and 7 were when half the medium was replaced with IL-2 medium. Profiled with immunoSEQ multiplex PCR; TCRdb holds only in-frame clones, not every one. Of roughly 25,000 clones listed, roughly two thirds are singletons.

The V call is TRBV3-1 (or the pseudogene TRBV3-2), the J call TRBJ1-2; D gene ambiguous. Sequencing used CD4+ T cells from PBMCs cultured with SARS-CoV-2 spike peptides, obtained before COVID-19 vaccination. This TCR was recovered from a human donor who received a COVID-19 vaccine. DNA for the CDR3: TGTGCCAGCAGCCAGGGAAATAGTGGCTACACCTTC. Amino acids: CASSQGNSGYTF.